The 10 T cell receptor beta chains listed next were all sequenced from one sample in a study of blood T cell repertoires in COVID-19. Profiling relied on immunoSEQ multiplex PCR, and the TCRdb table lists in-frame clones only, not all of them. The sample includes over 95,000 clones, roughly 76% of them seen just once. Sequenced: peripheral blood. The receptors come from a human donor in a cohort sampled during active COVID-19.

In DNA form, the CDR3 reads TGCGCCAGCAGTGTCCGGAGGGACACTGAAGCTTTCTTT. Translating it yields CASSVRRDTEAFF. V usage is TRBV4-3 and J usage is TRBJ1-1; D unresolved. CDR1 and CDR2 from the germline V gene are LGHNA and YSLEER. V was pared by 6 bases and J by 3 bases, with 11 bases between. The CDR3 length is 13 residues.

This clone showed up just once. The V gene is TRBV9, the J gene TRBJ1-1; tentative D call: TRBD1 (6 bases). This CDR3 contains 14 residues. Per germline, CDR1 SGDLS and CDR2 YYNGEE. The ends were cut back, 0 bases at V and 13 bases at J, with 19 bases in the middle. CDR3 bases: TGTGCCAGCAGCGTAGGTTCAGGGGTCCAGGTGCATTTCTTT. Translation gives CASSVGSGVQVHFF.

The V call is TRBV19, the J call TRBJ1-4; the D gene is possibly TRBD1 (5 bases). The CDR3 is 14 residues long. CDR1 is LNHDA and CDR2 is SQIVND in the germline V gene (reference sequence). V shed 7 bases and J shed 8 bases, with 17 bases lying between them. Here the CDR3 reads CASTAGTGGEKLFF. The CDR3 DNA reads TGTGCCAGTACCGCCGGGACGGGGGGGGAAAAACTGTTTTTT. Combining the CDR3 with reference TRBV19 and TRBJ1-4 gives the whole variable domain DGGITQSPKYLFRKEGQNVTLSCEQNLNHDAMYWYRQDPGQGLRLIYYSQIVNDFQKGDIAEGYSVSREKKESFPLTVTSAQKNPTAFYLCASTAGTGGEKLFFGSGTQLSVL.

The chain recombines TRBV4-3 with TRBJ2-5, with a possible D match to TRBD1 (5 bases). Germline values: CDR1 LGHNA, CDR2 YSLEER. Trimming stripped 0 bases from V and 3 bases from J, with 11 bases between. This CDR3 spans 15 amino acids. The CDR3 DNA reads as TGCGCCAGCAGCCAAGAAAGGGGCGGTGAAGAGACCCAGTACTTC. Translating it yields CASSQERGGEETQYF.

The chain recombines TRBV4-2 with TRBJ1-1, with TRBD1 matching 8 bases. Germline assignment: CDR1 LGHNA and CDR2 YNFKEQ. The CDR3 has 16 residues. V lost 2 bases and J lost 4; bases outside the gene matches: 9. The CDR3 is CASSQWTGSAGTEAFF. The CDR3 coding sequence is TGTGCCAGCAGCCAATGGACAGGGTCTGCGGGCACTGAAGCTTTCTTT.

The genes are TRBV5-1 and TRBJ2-3, with 11 bases identical to TRBD2. CDR1 is SGHRS and CDR2 is YFSETQ in the germline V gene. The CDR3 runs to 16 residues. V lost 0 bases and J lost 2; bases outside the gene matches: 2. In nucleotides, the CDR3 is TGCGCCAGCAGCTTGGGACTAGCGGGGCTCACAGATACGCAGTATTTT. It codes for CASSLGLAGLTDTQYF.

The chain has TRBV7-2 and TRBJ2-5, with D perhaps TRBD2 (5 bases). Germline V gives CDR1 SGHTA, CDR2 FQGNSA. The CDR3 runs 17 residues. The V gene lost 3 bases and the J gene lost 7 bases, with 24 bases spanning the gap. The CDR3 nucleotides read TGTGCCAGCAGCTTGTCTTCCGAGCACACCGCTCGGGGGACCCAGTACTTC. The encoded protein is CASSLSSEHTARGTQYF.

This clone was observed once. The chain carries TRBV9 and TRBJ2-3; the match to TRBD2 covers 8 bases. The CDR3 consists of 16 residues. J lost 2 bases, V lost 4 bases, and 9 bases had no gene match. CDR1 SGDLS and CDR2 YYNGEE come from the germline V gene. The CDR3 region has the DNA TGTGCCAGCAGCAATGGACTAGCAGCTTACACAGATACGCAGTATTTT. Translated, it gives CASSNGLAAYTDTQYF.

The genes are TRBV9 and TRBJ2-1; perhaps TRBD2 as D (5 bases). V gave up 0 bases and J gave up 0 bases, with 7 bases separating them. The germline V gene encodes CDR1 SGDLS and CDR2 YYNGEE. This CDR3 comprises 15 residues. CDR3 DNA sequence: TGTGCCAGCAGCGTAGGACTACCCTCCTACAATGAGCAGTTCTTC. Translation gives CASSVGLPSYNEQFF.

The rearrangement links TRBV18 to TRBJ2-4; perhaps TRBD1 as D (6 bases). This CDR3 is 15 amino acids long. Germline V gene lookup returns CDR1 KGHSH and CDR2 LQKENI. V was shortened by 0 bases and J by 3 bases, with 9 bases between the two germline ends. The CDR3 spells CASSPPQGGKNIQYF. In DNA, the CDR3 is TGTGCCAGCTCACCACCACAGGGTGGCAAAAACATTCAGTACTTC.